This T cell receptor (beta chain) emerged from a study of regulatory T cells in long-lasting Graves disease. According to the study, TCR beta libraries were built with iRepertoire HTBI primers and CDR3-region Arm-PCR. Via MiXCR, TCRdb re-called the multiplex PCR reads, giving one row per CDR3 protein. The sample yields roughly 400,000 distinct CDR3 sequences, approximately 16% seen once. Sample time point: newly diagnosed GD, antithyroid drugs for less than 3 months. From PBMCs, RNA was extracted and then used to make the TCR library. The sample was also reused in another study, on T cells in Graves' hyperthyroidism and ophthalmopathy.

This TCR was recovered from a woman in her 40s with Graves disease. Sequencing used peripheral blood mononuclear cells (PBMCs), obtained at new diagnosis, from a patient treated with antithyroid drugs.

The CDR3 sequence: CASSARGGGHTSGTDTQYF. CDR3 nucleotides: TGTGCCAGCAGCGCCCGCGGGGGGGGACACACGAGTGGCACAGATACGCAGTATTTT. The rearrangement uses TRBV25-1 and TRBJ2-3; TRBD2 agrees at 9 bases. Losses at the gene ends were 6 bases for V and 1 base for J; bases not matched to a gene: 17. Germline V gene data show CDR1 as MGHDK and CDR2 as SYGVNS. The CDR3 totals 19 residues.